A single sample gave rise to the 30 T cell receptor beta chains below, sequenced in a study of early T cells in non-severe SARS-CoV-2 infection listed by TCRdb under 2021. Libraries were constructed by 5' RACE. The instrument given in TCRdb is NextSeq 500. TCRdb passed the public sequencing reads through fastp at Q25 and MiXCR, retaining productive beta sequences. For every CDR3 protein sequence, its rows merge into one entry that carries the most common genes and DNA. The sample profile shows around 68,000 distinct CDR3 sequences; 5% to 6.5% of them were found once. The biggest ten clones account for around 3.3% of the sample. This specimen consisted of whole blood, obtained at baseline. All receptors derive from an adult who was a healthcare worker with PCR-confirmed SARS-CoV-2 infection or an uninfected control (not recorded which).

The rearrangement uses TRBV5-4 and TRBJ2-2; D might be TRBD1 or TRBD2, each matching 5 bases. Trimming cost V 2 bases and J 0 bases, with 11 bases left between them. Germline CDR1 reads SGHNT; CDR2 reads YYREEE (reference sequence). The CDR3 has 16 residues. The CDR3 sequence: CASSFPGTSNTGELFF. The DNA of the CDR3 is TGTGCCAGCAGCTTCCCCGGGACCTCGAACACCGGGGAGCTGTTTTTT. Full variable domain (remainder filled in from reference TRBV5-4 and TRBJ2-2): ETGVTQSPTHLIKTRGQQVTLRCSSQSGHNTVSWYQQALGQGPQFIFQYYREEENGRGNFPPRFSGLQFPNYSSELNVNALELDDSALYLCASSFPGTSNTGELFFGEGSRLTVL.

This clonotype was seen many times. This chain uses TRBV7-6 with TRBJ2-1; D may be TRBD1 (5 bases). Germline CDR1 and CDR2: SGHVS and FNYEAQ. CDR3 length equals 16 residues. Deletions cut 5 bases from V and 3 bases from J, with 17 bases between. The CDR3 DNA sequence: TGTGCCAGCAGCCTTCAGCCTTCAGGGAACTACAATGAGCAGTTCTTC. This codes for CASSLQPSGNYNEQFF.

This clonotype was detected ten times or more. The rearrangement uses TRBV12-3 or TRBV12-4 and TRBJ2-5; D not certain. The CDR3 is made up of 13 amino acids. Between the trimmed V and J ends, which lost 7 bases and 2 bases, there was a span of 11 bases. CDR3 protein: CASKDQNQETQYF. The CDR3 DNA reads TGTGCCAGCAAGGACCAAAATCAAGAGACCCAGTACTTC.

The table lists this clonotype with many counts. This rearrangement joins TRBV29-1 to TRBJ1-5; D is perhaps TRBD1 (5 bases). CDR1 is SQVTM, CDR2 ANQGSEA, per germline. The CDR3 has 15 amino acids. Trimming removed 8 bases at V and 0 bases at J, with 17 bases between. In DNA form, the CDR3 reads TGCAGCCCCTACCCCCAGGGTTATAGCAATCAGCCCCAGCATTTT. It yields the protein CSPYPQGYSNQPQHF.

V gene TRBV20-1 combines with J gene TRBJ1-1, with TRBD1 identical over 7 bases. The germline V gene encodes CDR1 DFQATT and CDR2 SNEGSKA (reference sequence). Trimming cost V 3 bases and J 1 base; bases outside gene matches: 5. This CDR3 contains 14 residues. The CDR3 reads CSASRGQANTEAFF. Written as DNA, the CDR3 is TGCAGTGCTAGTAGAGGACAGGCGAACACTGAAGCTTTCTTT.

This clonotype has ten or more counts. The gene calls are TRBV6-5 and TRBJ2-6; D gene uncertain. The CDR3 has 15 amino acids. Per germline, CDR1 MNHEY and CDR2 SVGAGI. V dropped 5 bases and J dropped 0 bases, with 8 bases sitting between them. The CDR3 region is CASSPIYSGANVLTF. The DNA of the CDR3 is TGTGCCAGCAGTCCCATATACTCTGGGGCCAACGTCCTGACTTTC.

The chain carries TRBV28 and TRBJ2-7, with D perhaps TRBD1 (7 bases). CDR3 length: 15 residues. Germline CDR1 reads MDHEN; CDR2 reads SYDVKM. V dropped 4 bases and J dropped 3 bases, with 16 bases sitting between them. CDR3 nucleotide sequence: TGTGCCAGCAGTTCCCACTCAGGGGGGATCTACGAGCAGTACTTC. It encodes CASSSHSGGIYEQYF.

Details on this clonotype: Since a much larger clone is just one base distant, this may be a read error. The CDR3 does not end in the conserved phenylalanine or tryptophan, so this is likely a read error. This chain links TRBV7-6 with TRBJ2-3; D ambiguous. This CDR3 region has 15 residues. Per the germline V gene, CDR1 is SGHVS and CDR2 is FNYEAQ. V gave up 2 bases and J gave up 2 bases, with 11 bases separating them. The CDR3, as DNA: TGTGCCAGCAGCTTATTTGATGACTCCACAGATACGCAGTATTCT. Its translation: CASSLFDDSTDTQYS.

The chain's CDR3 is CASSEGAWTGSNTQYF. The CDR3 region has the DNA TGTGCCAGCAGCGAGGGGGCGTGGACAGGGAGTAATACGCAGTATTTT. This chain connects TRBV7-2 to TRBJ2-3; 8 bases are shared with TRBD1. The junction had 14 bases not matched to a gene; V was cut back by 5 bases and J by 7 bases. Looked up from germline, CDR1 is SGHTA and CDR2 is FQGNSA. The CDR3 consists of 16 residues.

The gene calls are TRBV10-3 and TRBJ2-5; D not certain. This CDR3 region has 13 residues. The V gene's germline CDR1 is ENHRY and CDR2 SYGVKD. The CDR3 DNA is TGTACCACATCAAATGGAGACAAAGAGACCCAGTACTTC. Protein: CTTSNGDKETQYF.

Many counts were recorded for this clonotype. The chain is built from TRBV2 and TRBJ2-7, with no clear D. The CDR3 is 12 residues long. V was clipped by 7 bases and J by 6 bases, with 13 bases between them. CDR1 SNHLY and CDR2 FYNNEI come from the germline V gene. The CDR3 nucleotides are TGTGCCAGCACCTCAGCACAAACCGAGCAGTACTTC. It yields the protein CASTSAQTEQYF.

This clonotype has at least ten counts. The gene calls are TRBV6-2 or TRBV6-3 and TRBJ2-3, with 7 bases lining up with TRBD2. CDR1 is MNHEY, CDR2 SVGEGT, per germline. The CDR3 sequence is 16 residues long. V was pared by 2 bases and J by 2 bases, with 7 bases of the junction left unmatched. This CDR3 reads CASSYVQGGVTDTQYF. For the CDR3, the DNA is TGTGCCAGCAGTTACGTGCAGGGAGGGGTCACAGATACGCAGTATTTT.

The rearrangement joins TRBV20-1 to TRBJ2-1, with D perhaps being TRBD1 or TRBD2 (5 bases each). V was cut by 6 bases and J by 8 bases, with 14 bases left in between. Looked up from germline, CDR1 is DFQATT and CDR2 is SNEGSKA (reference sequence). This CDR3 has 12 residues. CDR3 nucleotide sequence: TGCAGTGCCGGGGACCCGCTCGATGAGCAGTTCTTC. Translating gives CSAGDPLDEQFF.

In this sample, this clonotype turned up many times. This chain uses TRBV10-3 with TRBJ2-7, with 9 positions matching TRBD2. J was trimmed by 0 bases and V by 10 bases; bases with no gene match: 10. CDR3 size: 15 residues. Germline-derived CDR1 and CDR2 are ENHRY and SYGVKD. The CDR3 bases are TGTGCCACGGCTGCCGCGGGAGGGGACTCCTACGAGCAGTACTTC. Translation gives CATAAAGGDSYEQYF.

This clonotype was seen ten or more times. The junction does not match germline at one end; this may be a read error. This chain joins TRBV4-3 and TRBJ1-6, with D uncertain. In germline, CDR1 is LGHNA, CDR2 YSLEER. The CDR3 is 13 residues long. DNA for the CDR3: TGCGCCAGCAGCCAAGATACTCCCATCCCCCAAGAATTT. Translation: CASSQDTPIPQEF.

This clonotype showed up many times. V usage is TRBV5-1 and J usage is TRBJ1-4; D might be TRBD1 (6 bases). The V gene lost 4 bases and the J gene lost 5 bases, with 12 bases spanning the gap. Per germline, CDR1 SGHRS and CDR2 YFSETQ. This CDR3 has 14 residues. CDR3 protein: CASSLDSRNEKLFF. CDR3 coding DNA: TGCGCCAGCAGCCTGGACAGTCGAAATGAAAAACTGTTTTTT.

This clonotype was counted at least ten times. V and J are TRBV6-6 and TRBJ2-7; 8 bases map to TRBD1. The CDR3 covers 16 residues. After removal of 6 bases from V and 2 bases from J, the junction contained 12 bases not matched to a gene. Germline-derived CDR1 and CDR2 are MNHNY and SVGAGI (reference sequence). CDR3 sequence reads: CASRITQGAWTYEQYF. CDR3 in DNA: TGTGCCAGCAGAATAACCCAGGGGGCTTGGACCTACGAGCAGTACTTC.

In this sample, this clonotype turned up many times. This chain joins TRBV7-9 and TRBJ2-4; tentatively, D is TRBD1 (8 bases). V was cut by 2 bases and J by 8 bases, with 10 bases left in between. Looked up from germline, CDR1 is SEHNR and CDR2 is FQNEAQ (reference sequence). This CDR3 spans 13 amino acids. The CDR3 region is CASSLTGGDIQYF. CDR3 bases: TGTGCCAGCAGCTTAACAGGGGGGGACATTCAGTACTTC.

This clonotype was detected ten times or more. The chain is built from TRBV14 and TRBJ1-1, with no clear D. Looked up from germline, CDR1 is SGHDN and CDR2 is FVKESK. Trimming cost V 4 bases and J 4 bases, with 10 bases left between them. This CDR3 has 13 residues. The CDR3, as DNA: TGTGCCAGCAGCCTGGTGACTGGCACTGAAGCTTTCTTT. It specifies CASSLVTGTEAFF.

V usage is TRBV20-1 and J usage is TRBJ2-7, with D hard to call. The germline V and J ends were trimmed by 5 bases and 0 bases, with 11 bases remaining between them. This CDR3 is 13 amino acids long. The germline V gene encodes CDR1 DFQATT and CDR2 SNEGSKA (reference sequence). The CDR3 DNA sequence: TGCAGTGCTCCCTTGCGTGGCTCCTACGAGCAGTACTTC. The encoded protein is CSAPLRGSYEQYF.

This clonotype came up many times. This sequence joins TRBV9 and TRBJ2-3; D ambiguous. The ends were cut back, 1 base at V and 2 bases at J, with 11 bases in the middle. This CDR3 contains 15 residues. Germline CDR1 is SGDLS and CDR2 is YYNGEE. The CDR3 DNA sequence: TGTGCCAGCAGCGTATCGGCCGGTCCCACAGATACGCAGTATTTT. As protein: CASSVSAGPTDTQYF. The variable domain in full, completed from reference TRBV9 and TRBJ2-3, reads DSGVTQTPKHLITATGQRVTLRCSPRSGDLSVYWYQQSLDQGLQFLIQYYNGEERAKGNILERFSAQQFPDLHSELNLSSLELGDSALYFCASSVSAGPTDTQYFGPGTRLTVL.

This clonotype was seen only a few times. The V and J genes are TRBV28 and TRBJ2-7; D not resolved. The CDR3 loop spans 11 amino acids. V dropped 5 bases and J dropped 6 bases, with 8 bases sitting between them. Germline-derived CDR1 and CDR2 are MDHEN and SYDVKM. The CDR3 nucleotides are TGTGCCAGCAGTACCACGAGCGAGCAGTACTTC. The encoded protein is CASSTTSEQYF.

The V gene is TRBV29-1, the J gene TRBJ2-7; 8 bases are shared with TRBD1. V was clipped by 5 bases and J by 3 bases; unmatched bases: 6. The CDR3 consists of 13 residues. The germline gives CDR1 SQVTM, CDR2 ANQGSEA. The CDR3 DNA sequence: TGCAGCGTTATGGACAGGGTAAACTACGAGCAGTACTTC. Translation: CSVMDRVNYEQYF.

This clonotype was seen a few times. V and J are TRBV6-5 and TRBJ2-7; possibly TRBD2 for D (5 bases). V lost 6 bases, J lost 6 bases, and 12 bases lay in between. The germline CDR1 and CDR2 sequences are MNHEY and SVGAGI. The CDR3 covers 12 residues. The DNA for the CDR3 is TGTGCCAGCAGAGCCGGACTGGCCGAGCAGTACTTC. Translated: CASRAGLAEQYF.

The V and J genes are TRBV12-3 or TRBV12-4 and TRBJ2-1; 9 nucleotides align to TRBD1. Unmatched junction bases numbered 11, after V lost 7 bases and J lost 7 bases. The CDR3 extends over 15 amino acids. The CDR3 loop reads CASTLPGTGRNEQFF. The CDR3, as DNA: TGTGCCAGCACCCTACCCGGGACAGGGCGAAATGAGCAGTTCTTC.

The CDR3: CSPTSGRGYEQYF. CDR3 nucleotide sequence: TGCAGTCCTACTAGCGGGAGGGGCTACGAGCAGTACTTC. V is TRBV20-1 and J is TRBJ2-7; 13 bases map to TRBD2. The CDR3 is made up of 13 amino acids. V shed 8 bases and J 3 bases; nucleotides not matched to a gene: 4. Germline V lookup: CDR1 DFQATT, CDR2 SNEGSKA (reference sequence).

There are many counts of this clonotype. This chain links TRBV24-1 with TRBJ2-7; tentatively, D is TRBD1 (6 bases). Germline assignment: CDR1 KGHDR and CDR2 SFDVKD. This CDR3 has 13 residues. Trimming took off 7 bases at V and 1 base at J, with 10 bases between the two ends. In DNA form, the CDR3 reads TGTGCCACCAGCACAGGGATATCCTACGAGCAGTACTTC. Its protein is CATSTGISYEQYF.

This clonotype was seen many times. The genes are TRBV7-8 and TRBJ2-1, with D maybe TRBD1 (6 bases). Trimming shortened V by 4 bases and J by 5 bases, and 21 bases separated the two germline ends. The CDR3 has 17 amino acids. Looked up from germline, CDR1 is SGHVS and CDR2 is FQNEAQ. CDR3 coding DNA: TGTGCCAGCAGCTCCCCGGGACATTTCCTGTGGGACAATGAGCAGTTCTTC. Translation gives CASSSPGHFLWDNEQFF.

This clonotype was seen many times. The junction does not match germline at one end; this may be a read error. The V and J genes are TRBV20-1 and TRBJ2-2, with D possibly TRBD2 on 5 matching bases. The CDR3 runs 16 residues. Germline lookup yields CDR1 DFQATT and CDR2 SNEGSKA (reference sequence). Here the CDR3 reads CSARDPGFREPGEMIF. CDR3 in DNA: TGCAGTGCTAGAGATCCAGGCTTCAGAGAGCCTGGGGAGATGATTTTT.

This clonotype was seen only a few times. This sequence joins TRBV7-9 and TRBJ2-1; TRBD2 matches at 7 bases. This CDR3 comprises 11 residues. Germline CDR1 reads SEHNR; CDR2 reads FQNEAQ (reference sequence). V shed 5 bases, J shed 10 bases, and the junction held 2 bases outside the gene matches. In nucleotides, the CDR3 is TGTGCCAGCAGCACTAGCGCCGAGCAGTTCTTC. This codes for CASSTSAEQFF.